This note documents a single T cell receptor beta chain sequence. The V gene lost 5 bases and the J gene lost 2 bases, with 9 bases spanning the gap. This CDR3 is built from 14 residues. Germline assignment: CDR1 SEHNR and CDR2 FQNEAQ (reference sequence). These data belong to a study of early T cells in non-severe SARS-CoV-2 infection. Each CDR3 protein gets one entry after TCRdb re-called the 5' RACE reads with MiXCR. The sample holds about 58,000 distinct CDR3 sequences, about 8.4% seen once. Sequencing used whole blood. This rearrangement joins TRBV7-9 to TRBJ2-2; D perhaps matches TRBD2 (5 bases). The TCR comes from an adult who was a healthcare worker with PCR-confirmed SARS-CoV-2 infection or an uninfected control (not recorded which). The DNA for the CDR3 is TGTGCCAGCAGCAAAGGACTCAACACCGGGGAGCTGTTTTTT. Translating it yields CASSKGLNTGELFF.